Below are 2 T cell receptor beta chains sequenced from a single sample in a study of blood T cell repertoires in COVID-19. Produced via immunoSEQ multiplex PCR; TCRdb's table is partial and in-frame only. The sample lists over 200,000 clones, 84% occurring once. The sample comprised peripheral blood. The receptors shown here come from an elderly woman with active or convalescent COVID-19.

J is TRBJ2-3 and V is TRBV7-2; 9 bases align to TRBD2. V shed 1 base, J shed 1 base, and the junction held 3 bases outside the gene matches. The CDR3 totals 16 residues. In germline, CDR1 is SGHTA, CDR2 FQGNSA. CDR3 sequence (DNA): TGTGCCAGCAGCTTAGAACCTAGCGGGGGCACAGATACGCAGTATTTT. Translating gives CASSLEPSGGTDTQYF.

The CDR3 sequence: CASSTEGLGYTF. The CDR3 nucleotides are TGTGCCAGCAGCACCGAGGGTTTGGGCTACACCTTC. The chain carries TRBV11-2 and TRBJ1-2; D not certain. There are 12 residues in the CDR3. The germline V gene encodes CDR1 SGHAT and CDR2 FQNNGV. The V and J ends lost 5 bases and 8 bases respectively, with 12 bases between them.